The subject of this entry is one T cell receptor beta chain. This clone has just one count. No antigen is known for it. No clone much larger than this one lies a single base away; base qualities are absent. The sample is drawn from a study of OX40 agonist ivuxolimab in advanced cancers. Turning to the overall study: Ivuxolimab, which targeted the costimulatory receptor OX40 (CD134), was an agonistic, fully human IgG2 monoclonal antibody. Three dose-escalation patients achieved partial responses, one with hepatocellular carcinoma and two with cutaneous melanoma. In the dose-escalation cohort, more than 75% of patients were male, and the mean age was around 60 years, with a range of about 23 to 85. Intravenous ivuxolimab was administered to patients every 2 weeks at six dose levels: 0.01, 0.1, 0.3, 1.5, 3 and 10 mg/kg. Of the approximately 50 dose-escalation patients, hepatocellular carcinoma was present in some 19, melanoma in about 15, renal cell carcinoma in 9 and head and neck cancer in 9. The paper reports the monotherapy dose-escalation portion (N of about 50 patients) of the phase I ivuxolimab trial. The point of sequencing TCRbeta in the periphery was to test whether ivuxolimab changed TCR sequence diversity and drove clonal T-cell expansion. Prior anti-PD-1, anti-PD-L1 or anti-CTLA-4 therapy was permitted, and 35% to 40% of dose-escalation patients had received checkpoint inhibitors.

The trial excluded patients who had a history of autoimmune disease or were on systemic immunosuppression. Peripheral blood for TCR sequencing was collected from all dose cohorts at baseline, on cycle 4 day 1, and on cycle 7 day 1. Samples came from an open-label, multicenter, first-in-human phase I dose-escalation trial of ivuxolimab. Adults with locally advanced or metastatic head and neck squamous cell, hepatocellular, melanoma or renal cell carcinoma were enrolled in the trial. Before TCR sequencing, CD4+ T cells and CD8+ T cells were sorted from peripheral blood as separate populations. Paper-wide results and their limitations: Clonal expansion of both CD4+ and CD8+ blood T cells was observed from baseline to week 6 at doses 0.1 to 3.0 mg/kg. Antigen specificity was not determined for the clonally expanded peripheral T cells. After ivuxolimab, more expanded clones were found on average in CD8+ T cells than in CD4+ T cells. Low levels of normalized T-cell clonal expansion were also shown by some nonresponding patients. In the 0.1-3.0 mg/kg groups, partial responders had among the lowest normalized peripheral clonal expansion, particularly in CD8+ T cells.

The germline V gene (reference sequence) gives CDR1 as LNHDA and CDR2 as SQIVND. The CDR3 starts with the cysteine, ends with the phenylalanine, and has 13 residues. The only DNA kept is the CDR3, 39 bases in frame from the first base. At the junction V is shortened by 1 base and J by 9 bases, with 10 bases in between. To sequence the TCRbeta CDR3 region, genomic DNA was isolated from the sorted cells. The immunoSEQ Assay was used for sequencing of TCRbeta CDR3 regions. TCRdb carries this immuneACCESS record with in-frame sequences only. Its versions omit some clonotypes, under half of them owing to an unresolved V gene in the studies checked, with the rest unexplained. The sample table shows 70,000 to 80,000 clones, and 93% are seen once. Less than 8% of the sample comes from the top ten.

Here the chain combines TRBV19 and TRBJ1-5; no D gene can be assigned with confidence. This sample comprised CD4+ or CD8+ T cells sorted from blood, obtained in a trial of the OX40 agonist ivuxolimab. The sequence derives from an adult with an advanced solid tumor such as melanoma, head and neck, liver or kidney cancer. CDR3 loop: CASSIGPGGPQHF. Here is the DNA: TGTGCCAGTAGTATAGGGCCCGGAGGGCCCCAGCATTTT.